Presented here are 18 T cell receptor beta chains from one specimen sequenced in a study of vaccination effects on CD4 cells after COVID-19. Sequencing used immunoSEQ multiplex PCR; TCRdb keeps in-frame clones, though not all of them. The table records about 73,000 clones, around 81% of them present only once. Peptide-pool stimulation followed by sequencing identified expanded antigen-specific CD4+ clonotypes in the ViraFEST assay. Culture proceeded for nine to ten days, and CD4+ T cells were then isolated. Nucleocapsid antibody tests were negative, and the vaccine recipients had no prior SARS-CoV-2 infection. Which antigens these TCRs recognize remains unknown. The sample was CD4+ T cells from PBMCs cultured with SARS-CoV-2 spike peptides, taken before COVID-19 vaccination. The receptor set was obtained from a human donor who received a COVID-19 vaccine.

V is TRBV5-1 and J is TRBJ2-2; the match to TRBD2 covers 11 bases. The V and J ends lost 4 bases and 1 base, in that order; junction bases with no gene match: 12. This CDR3 spans 19 amino acids. CDR1 SGHRS and CDR2 YFSETQ come from the germline V gene. Here the CDR3 reads CASSPLAGGPGRNTGELFF. The CDR3 bases are TGCGCCAGCAGCCCCTTAGCGGGGGGGCCGGGTCGGAACACCGGGGAGCTGTTTTTT.

This clone was detected a few times. The DNA for the CDR3 is TGTGCCAGCAGCTTATTGGGCCAGGCTTCATCACCCCTCCACTTT. This gives the protein CASSLLGQASSPLHF. The gene calls are TRBV7-2 and TRBJ1-6; D remains unclear. Looked up from germline, CDR1 is SGHTA and CDR2 is FQGNSA. The CDR3 covers 15 residues. V lost 2 bases and J lost 10, with 15 bases in between. The variable domain in full, completed from reference TRBV7-2 and TRBJ1-6, reads GAGVSQSPSNKVTEKGKDVELRCDPISGHTALYWYRQSLGQGLEFLIYFQGNSAPDKSGLPSDRFSAERTGGSVSTLTIQRTQQEDSAVYLCASSLLGQASSPLHFGNGTRLTVT.

This sequence joins TRBV6-5 and TRBJ2-3; D not resolved. The V end was cut by 7 bases, the J end by 2 bases, with 16 bases between. The CDR3 totals 15 residues. Per the germline V gene, CDR1 is MNHEY and CDR2 is SVGAGI. The CDR3 loop is CASTPQLQSTDTQYF. Here the CDR3 DNA reads TGTGCCAGCACCCCACAGCTCCAATCCACAGATACGCAGTATTTT.

This chain connects TRBV9 to TRBJ1-1; D unresolved. V was clipped by 7 bases and J by 1 base, with 8 bases between them. CDR1 is SGDLS and CDR2 is YYNGEE in the germline V gene. The CDR3 loop spans 12 amino acids. CDR3 loop: CASGRANTEAFF. The CDR3 bases are TGTGCCAGCGGGCGAGCGAACACTGAAGCTTTCTTT.

CDR3 sequence reads: CASSPSDQPQHF. For the CDR3, the DNA is TGTGCCAGCTCACCAAGTGATCAGCCCCAGCATTTT. The V gene is TRBV18, the J gene TRBJ1-5; no reliable D call. The CDR3 totals 12 residues. Germline CDR1 reads KGHSH; CDR2 reads LQKENI. Trimming took 2 bases from V and 5 from J, leaving 4 bases between them. The full variable domain, its missing parts supplied by reference TRBV18 and TRBJ1-5, is NAGVMQNPRHLVRRRGQEARLRCSPMKGHSHVYWYRQLPEEGLKFMVYLQKENIIDESGMPKERFSAEFPKEGPSILRIQQVVRGDSAAYFCASSPSDQPQHFGDGTRLSIL.

The chain has TRBV15 and TRBJ1-1; 9 positions agree with TRBD1. The ends lost 3 bases at V and 4 bases at J; junction bases unmatched: 12. CDR1 and CDR2 (germline): LNHNV, YYDKDF (reference sequence). This CDR3 region has 17 residues. In nucleotides, the CDR3 is TGTGCCACCAGCAGTCCCACGTGGGGGGACAGGGTCACTGAAGCTTTCTTT. Amino acid sequence: CATSSPTWGDRVTEAFF.

The chain uses TRBV5-6 and TRBJ2-5; D possibly matches TRBD1 or TRBD2 (5 bases each). Germline V CDR1 and CDR2: SGHDT, YYEEEE. Deletions cut 0 bases from V and 2 bases from J, with 11 bases between. There are 15 residues in the CDR3. CDR3 nucleotide sequence: TGTGCCAGCAGCTTGGCGGGGACGGGTCAAGAGACCCAGTACTTC. Amino acids: CASSLAGTGQETQYF.

The rearrangement uses TRBV19 and TRBJ1-3; D unclear. This CDR3 has 15 residues. Germline V gives CDR1 LNHDA, CDR2 SQIVND (reference sequence). V was clipped by 6 bases and J by 0 bases, with 12 bases between them. This CDR3 reads CASSRKADSGNTIYF. The CDR3 nucleotides are TGTGCCAGTAGCCGCAAAGCGGACTCTGGAAACACCATATATTTT.

V usage is TRBV6-2 or TRBV6-3 and J usage is TRBJ2-5; TRBD2 matches 9 bases. CDR1 is MNHEY and CDR2 is SVGEGT in the germline V gene. CDR3 length equals 14 residues. Trimming cost V 6 bases and J 1 base; bases outside gene matches: 3. CDR3 sequence (DNA): TGTGCCAGCAGCCTTAGCGGGGGCCAAGAGACCCAGTACTTC. Translated: CASSLSGGQETQYF.

The chain joins TRBV15 to TRBJ2-3; 11 bases match TRBD1. V was clipped by 7 bases and J by 9 bases; unmatched bases: 6. Per germline, CDR1 LNHNV and CDR2 YYDKDF (reference sequence). This CDR3 has 13 amino acids. The CDR3, as DNA: TGTGCCACCAACCCGGACAGGGGGCGAACGCAGTATTTT. It encodes CATNPDRGRTQYF. Filled out from reference TRBV15 and TRBJ2-3, the complete variable domain reads DAMVIQNPRYQVTQFGKPVTLSCSQTLNHNVMYWYQQKSSQAPKLLFHYYDKDFNNEADTPDNFQSRRPNTSFCFLDIRSPGLGDTAMYLCATNPDRGRTQYFGPGTRLTVL.

The rearrangement uses TRBV28 and TRBJ2-7; D is possibly TRBD2 (6 bases). The CDR3 totals 13 residues. The germline CDR1 and CDR2 sequences are MDHEN and SYDVKM. Trimming cost V 6 bases and J 6 bases, with 15 bases left between them. This CDR3 is CASRSVGEAEQYV. For the CDR3, the DNA is TGTGCCAGCAGGTCCGTTGGGGAGGCCGAGCAGTACGTC.

The chain couples TRBV3-1 (or the pseudogene TRBV3-2) to TRBJ2-5, with 10 bases matching TRBD2. From germline, CDR1 is LGHDT and CDR2 YNNKEL (reference sequence). With V trimmed by 1 base and J by 4 bases, 3 bases remained unmatched. This CDR3 region has 15 residues. CDR3 in amino acids: CASSQVLAGAETQYF. CDR3 bases: TGTGCCAGCAGCCAAGTCCTAGCGGGGGCAGAGACCCAGTACTTC.

The chain carries TRBV7-2 and TRBJ1-1, with 11 bases lining up with TRBD1. V lost 5 bases and J lost 7; bases outside the gene matches: 12. CDR1 SGHTA and CDR2 FQGNSA come from the germline V gene. This CDR3 is 16 amino acids long. The CDR3 DNA follows: TGTGCCAGCAGCGGGAGGGTAGGACAGGGGGCTGTTGAAGCTTTCTTT. It is translated as CASSGRVGQGAVEAFF.

The V and J genes are TRBV24-1 and TRBJ2-3, with a tentative D call TRBD1 (6 bases). V was clipped by 1 base and J by 0 bases, with 7 bases between them. The CDR3 consists of 15 residues. The germline V gene encodes CDR1 KGHDR and CDR2 SFDVKD. The CDR3 nucleotides read TGTGCCACCAGTGATTTTGGACAGAGCACAGATACGCAGTATTTT. Its translation is CATSDFGQSTDTQYF.

The V and J genes are TRBV7-3 and TRBJ2-2; D ambiguous. The CDR3 extends over 15 amino acids. CDR1 SGHTA and CDR2 FQGTGA come from the germline V gene. The ends were cut back, 2 bases at V and 0 bases at J, with 7 bases in the middle. The CDR3 is CASSLGNPNTGELFF. The CDR3 bases are TGTGCCAGCAGCTTAGGGAACCCGAACACCGGGGAGCTGTTTTTT.

J is TRBJ1-6 and V is TRBV5-4; 9 nucleotides line up with TRBD1. J lost 5 bases, V lost 5 bases, and 2 bases had no gene match. The CDR3 has 14 residues. Germline V gene data show CDR1 as SGHNT and CDR2 as YYREEE (reference sequence). The CDR3 nucleotides read TGTGCCAGCAGTTGGGACAGGGATAATTCACCCCTCCACTTT. Amino acids: CASSWDRDNSPLHF.

J is TRBJ2-5 and V is TRBV18; D remains ambiguous. CDR1 and CDR2 (germline): KGHSH, LQKENI. This CDR3 contains 14 residues. Trimming pared 7 bases from V and 4 bases from J, leaving 16 bases between. In DNA, the CDR3 is TGTGCCAGCTACTCCGGGTTCCTAGGAGAGACCCAGTACTTC. Protein sequence: CASYSGFLGETQYF. Complete variable domain (other parts from reference TRBV18 and TRBJ2-5): NAGVMQNPRHLVRRRGQEARLRCSPMKGHSHVYWYRQLPEEGLKFMVYLQKENIIDESGMPKERFSAEFPKEGPSILRIQQVVRGDSAAYFCASYSGFLGETQYFGPGTRLLVL.

This clone was counted only a few times. The rearrangement joins TRBV27 to TRBJ1-5, with D tentatively TRBD1 (6 bases). Trimming removed 4 bases at V and 5 bases at J, with 18 bases between. The CDR3 totals 16 residues. Germline V gives CDR1 MNHEY, CDR2 SMNVEV (reference sequence). The chain's CDR3 is CASSSGGAPAYQPQHF. CDR3 nucleotide sequence: TGTGCCAGCAGTTCGGGGGGGGCCCCCGCATATCAGCCCCAGCATTTT.